The 27 T cell receptor beta chains below all came from one sample that was sequenced in a study of CD8+ T cells in alopecia areata (dated by TCRdb to 2017 to 2018). Libraries were made using the immunoSEQ multiplex PCR assay. To provide template for TCR sequencing, every sample had RNA extracted and reverse transcribed into cDNA. Here the immuneACCESS table is served through TCRdb, limited to in-frame sequences with V and J called. Missing clones are a known gap in these copies; in checked studies unresolved V genes cover under half, and the rest lacks a known reason. Counted in this sample were about 99,000 clones; around 86% of them appeared once. Around 10% of the sample is taken by the ten largest. Explained via the paper, the treatment or condition label denotes: oral pan-JAK inhibitor, 5-10 mg twice daily. Specimen: CD8+ T cells sorted from blood, collected between weeks 30 and 35, from a patient treated with tofacitinib. All receptors come from a human donor with alopecia areata.

Only one count was recorded for this clone. This chain uses TRBV5-1 with TRBJ2-6; possible D gene TRBD1, 6 bases. This CDR3 is 15 amino acids long. Germline V gene lookup returns CDR1 SGHRS and CDR2 YFSETQ. Trimming left V 0 bases short and J 4 bases short, with 8 bases between. For the CDR3, the DNA is TGCGCCAGCAGCTTGGACAGGGAAGGGGCCAACGTCCTGACTTTC. Its protein is CASSLDREGANVLTF.

This chain connects TRBV2 to TRBJ2-7, with D perhaps matching TRBD2 (6 bases). CDR1 and CDR2 (germline): SNHLY, FYNNEI. The CDR3 runs to 12 residues. The V and J ends lost 6 bases and 3 bases respectively, with 9 bases between them. CDR3 in DNA: TGTGCCAGCAGCGCAGCGGGCTACGAGCAGTACTTC. Translated, it gives CASSAAGYEQYF. The full variable domain, with the rest looked up from reference TRBV2 and TRBJ2-7, is EPEVTQTPSHQVTQMGQEVILRCVPISNHLYFYWYRQILGQKVEFLVSFYNNEISEKSEIFDDQFSVERPDGSNFTLKIRSTKLEDSAMYFCASSAAGYEQYFGPGTRLTVT.

The chain couples TRBV7-9 to TRBJ1-2, with a weak D call TRBD1 (6 bases). The CDR3 runs to 15 residues. V dropped 5 bases and J dropped 6 bases, with 19 bases sitting between them. Per the germline V gene, CDR1 is SEHNR and CDR2 is FQNEAQ (reference sequence). The CDR3 nucleotides are TGTGCCAGCAGCCTAATCCCGGGGGCCCCCGATGGCTACACCTTC. This sequence encodes CASSLIPGAPDGYTF. The whole variable domain, remainder taken from reference TRBV7-9 and TRBJ1-2, is DTGVSQNPRHKITKRGQNVTFRCDPISEHNRLYWYRQTLGQGPEFLTYFQNEAQLEKSRLLSDRFSAERPKGSFSTLEIQRTEQGDSAMYLCASSLIPGAPDGYTFGSGTRLTVV.

This clone was found once. The chain links TRBV7-6 to TRBJ2-5, with 9 bases fitting TRBD1. Matching the DNA end better, TRBJ2-7 makes the J call doubtful. The CDR3 runs 14 residues. Germline lookup yields CDR1 SGHVS and CDR2 FNYEAQ. CDR3 DNA sequence: TGTGCCAGCAGCGCCGAACAGGGGGCGACCGAGCAGTACTTC. It is translated as CASSAEQGATEQYF.

V and J are TRBV27 and TRBJ1-1, with D maybe TRBD1 (5 bases). This CDR3 region has 17 residues. Germline V gene sequence: CDR1 MNHEY, CDR2 SMNVEV (reference sequence). Trimming cost V 5 bases and J 2 bases, with 21 bases left between them. The CDR3 region has the DNA TGTGCCAGCAGTCGCCGGAGGGGCGGGTCTGTCAACACTGAAGCTTTCTTT. This translates into CASSRRRGGSVNTEAFF.

This clone was observed a few times. The V gene is TRBV27, the J gene TRBJ2-7, with D possibly matching TRBD2 (7 bases). V lost 6 bases and J lost 4, with 16 bases in between. The CDR3 sequence is 14 residues long. Germline V gene lookup returns CDR1 MNHEY and CDR2 SMNVEV (reference sequence). The CDR3 region is CASRMGGQTYEQYF. CDR3 DNA: TGTGCCAGCAGGATGGGGGGGCAGACTTACGAGCAGTACTTC.

The rearrangement links TRBV27 to TRBJ2-3; TRBD2 agrees at 9 bases. V lost 4 bases to trimming and J lost 2 bases; unmatched junction nucleotides: 4. This CDR3 has 15 residues. Germline values: CDR1 MNHEY, CDR2 SMNVEV (reference sequence). This CDR3 is CASSSTSGPTDTQYF. DNA of the CDR3: TGTGCCAGCAGTTCGACTAGCGGCCCCACAGATACGCAGTATTTT.

This clone was observed a single time. The J gene is TRBJ1-1, the V gene TRBV25-1; D is perhaps TRBD1 (5 bases). In germline, CDR1 is MGHDK, CDR2 SYGVNS. V was shortened by 6 bases and J by 7 bases, with 9 bases between the two germline ends. The CDR3 totals 11 residues. Here the CDR3 DNA reads TGTGCCAGCAGGGGGCCATATGAAGCTTTCTTT. It is translated as CASRGPYEAFF.

The chain links TRBV11-2 to TRBJ1-4; D is perhaps TRBD1 (6 bases). Per germline, CDR1 SGHAT and CDR2 FQNNGV. CDR3 size: 18 residues. Trimming took 4 bases from V and 4 from J, leaving 22 bases between them. The CDR3 DNA sequence: TGTGCCAGCAGCTCCCCATCCGGGGGCGGTTATATTAATGAAAAACTGTTTTTT. Protein sequence: CASSSPSGGGYINEKLFF.

The chain joins TRBV29-1 to TRBJ2-2; D gene unclear. The CDR3 spans 11 residues. Germline V gives CDR1 SQVTM, CDR2 ANQGSEA. The germline V and J ends were trimmed by 5 bases and 6 bases, with 7 bases remaining between them. The CDR3 DNA follows: TGCAGCGTTTCAGAGGCCGGGGAGCTGTTTTTT. Its translation is CSVSEAGELFF.

This clone was counted a few times. The V and J genes are TRBV5-1 and TRBJ2-6; a possible D gene is TRBD1 (7 bases). V lost 4 bases to trimming and J lost 2 bases, with 16 bases between them. This CDR3 spans 17 amino acids. Germline V gene data show CDR1 as SGHRS and CDR2 as YFSETQ. The CDR3 spells CASSGGDSSAGANVLTF. The DNA of the CDR3 is TGCGCCAGCAGCGGAGGGGACAGTTCAGCTGGGGCCAACGTCCTGACTTTC.

This chain connects TRBV10-2 to TRBJ2-1; 8 bases match TRBD2. After removal of 4 bases from V and 9 bases from J, the junction contained 8 bases not matched to a gene. CDR1 and CDR2 (germline): WSHSY, SAAADI. This CDR3 spans 14 amino acids. In DNA form, the CDR3 reads TGCGCCAGCAGTGCGATGCGGGAGGTGGGTGAGCAGTTCTTC. Amino acid sequence: CASSAMREVGEQFF.

V and J are TRBV29-1 and TRBJ2-3, with D hard to call. This CDR3 region has 17 residues. CDR1 SQVTM and CDR2 ANQGSEA come from the germline V gene. The V and J ends lost 7 bases and 4 bases respectively, with 27 bases between them. As DNA, the CDR3 is TGCAGCGCAACCGAACTTCCGGAAAACATGTACCCAGATACGCAGTATTTT. This codes for CSATELPENMYPDTQYF.

The chain carries TRBV7-9 and TRBJ1-1; 11 nucleotides match TRBD1. V dropped 5 bases and J dropped 1; count of bases not matched to a gene: 9. Germline V gene data show CDR1 as SEHNR and CDR2 as FQNEAQ (reference sequence). CDR3 length: 17 amino acids. For the CDR3, the DNA is TGTGCCAGCAGCACCCGGACAGGGGGCGCGGAGAACACTGAAGCTTTCTTT. Translating gives CASSTRTGGAENTEAFF.

This clone has more than one count but fewer than ten. The chain employs TRBV12-5 and TRBJ2-5; D unclear. Germline V lookup: CDR1 LGHNT, CDR2 FRNRAP. This CDR3 region has 12 residues. V was trimmed by 8 bases and J by 7 bases, leaving 14 bases between them. This chain's CDR3 is CASLGLRGTQYF. As DNA, the CDR3 is TGTGCTAGTCTCGGCCTTCGAGGGACCCAGTACTTC.

The chain uses TRBV19 and TRBJ2-3; possible D gene TRBD2, 6 bases. This CDR3 is built from 16 residues. Trimming took off 6 bases at V and 4 bases at J, with 20 bases between the two ends. The germline CDR1 and CDR2 sequences are LNHDA and SQIVND (reference sequence). This chain's CDR3 is CASSPLGTLVADTQYF. Here the CDR3 DNA reads TGTGCCAGTAGCCCGCTGGGGACTCTGGTCGCAGATACGCAGTATTTT.

The rearrangement links TRBV9 to TRBJ2-1; 8 bases match TRBD2. This CDR3 region has 16 residues. Trimming took 2 bases from V and 4 from J; bases not matched to a gene: 8. Germline lookup yields CDR1 SGDLS and CDR2 YYNGEE. The CDR3 sequence: CASSVGGLEIYNEQFF. DNA for the CDR3: TGTGCCAGCAGCGTGGGGGGACTAGAGATTTACAATGAGCAGTTCTTC.

This clone occurred a few times. The rearrangement links TRBV13 to TRBJ2-1; 13 bases map to TRBD2. V was pared by 6 bases and J by 5 bases, with 4 bases of the junction left unmatched. Germline CDR1 reads PRHDT; CDR2 reads FYEKMQ (reference sequence). The CDR3 runs to 15 residues. CDR3 loop: CASRGTSGDNNEQFF. CDR3 DNA sequence: TGTGCCAGCAGGGGGACTAGCGGGGATAACAATGAGCAGTTCTTC.

The chain carries TRBV13 and TRBJ2-3; 7 nucleotides agree with TRBD1. After removal of 0 bases from V and 5 bases from J, the junction contained 5 bases not matched to a gene. Per the germline V gene, CDR1 is PRHDT and CDR2 is FYEKMQ (reference sequence). The CDR3 covers 15 residues. The CDR3 sequence: CASSLGSTGRDTQYF. The CDR3 bases are TGTGCCAGCAGCTTAGGTTCGACAGGGAGAGATACGCAGTATTTT.

V is TRBV4-1 and J is TRBJ2-7; 8 nucleotides align to TRBD1. Germline V gives CDR1 MGHRA, CDR2 YSYEKL. CDR3 length equals 15 residues. V trimming: 1 base; J trimming: 6 bases; junction bases outside the gene matches: 8. CDR3 sequence: CASSQGARGLGEQYF. In nucleotides, the CDR3 is TGCGCCAGCAGCCAAGGTGCCAGGGGGCTGGGCGAGCAGTACTTC.

The chain couples TRBV15 to TRBJ2-7; tentative D call: TRBD1 (6 bases). Trimming left V 6 bases short and J 2 bases short, with 14 bases between. The CDR3 has 14 amino acids. CDR1 and CDR2 (germline): LNHNV, YYDKDF (reference sequence). CDR3 region: CATSRTDPTYEQYF. The CDR3 DNA follows: TGTGCCACCAGTAGGACAGACCCAACCTACGAGCAGTACTTC. Full variable domain (rest looked up from reference TRBV15 and TRBJ2-7): DAMVIQNPRYQVTQFGKPVTLSCSQTLNHNVMYWYQQKSSQAPKLLFHYYDKDFNNEADTPDNFQSRRPNTSFCFLDIRSPGLGDTAMYLCATSRTDPTYEQYFGPGTRLTVT.

V is TRBV4-1 and J is TRBJ2-7; D is unresolved. The ends were cut back, 1 base at V and 7 bases at J, with 11 bases in the middle. The CDR3 has 13 amino acids. Germline V gene data show CDR1 as MGHRA and CDR2 as YSYEKL. Here the CDR3 DNA reads TGCGCCAGCAGCCAAGGCCTTAGGGTGGAGCAGTACTTC. It translates to CASSQGLRVEQYF.

This clone has only one observation. The gene calls are TRBV7-8 and TRBJ2-7, with a possible D match to TRBD2 (6 bases). Germline V gene data show CDR1 as SGHVS and CDR2 as FQNEAQ. The CDR3 runs to 13 residues. V gave up 1 base and J gave up 7 bases, with 11 bases separating them. The CDR3 DNA reads as TGTGCCAGCAGCTTAGACCCCGGGGGAGAGCAGTACTTC. Amino acids: CASSLDPGGEQYF.

The rearrangement joins TRBV4-1 to TRBJ2-1, with D possibly matching TRBD2 (5 bases). Trimming removed 0 bases at V and 1 base at J, with 7 bases between. Germline V gene sequence: CDR1 MGHRA, CDR2 YSYEKL. CDR3 size: 15 residues. DNA for the CDR3: TGCGCCAGCAGCCAAGAGCGGGTATCCTACAATGAGCAGTTCTTC. Its translation is CASSQERVSYNEQFF.

The CDR3 reads CASSLVGPGYEQYF. The CDR3 DNA reads TGCGCCAGCAGCTTGGTGGGACCAGGCTACGAGCAGTACTTC. The gene calls are TRBV5-1 and TRBJ2-7; D may match TRBD1 or TRBD2 (5 bases each). In germline, CDR1 is SGHRS, CDR2 YFSETQ. The CDR3 length is 14 residues. V lost 0 bases and J lost 3, with 10 bases in between.

The chain carries TRBV4-1 and TRBJ1-1; 8 bases match TRBD1. V dropped 0 bases and J dropped 8; count of bases not matched to a gene: 14. Germline V gives CDR1 MGHRA, CDR2 YSYEKL. The CDR3 totals 17 residues. The CDR3 loop reads CASSQEGAGGDGWEAFF. The CDR3 bases are TGCGCCAGCAGCCAAGAAGGCGCAGGGGGCGACGGTTGGGAAGCTTTCTTT.

The J gene is TRBJ2-1, the V gene TRBV5-1, with TRBD2 matching 9 bases. V lost 5 bases and J lost 2; bases outside the gene matches: 8. The V gene's germline CDR1 is SGHRS and CDR2 YFSETQ. The CDR3 is made up of 16 amino acids. CDR3 DNA sequence: TGCGCCAGCAGTCTGGTAGCGGGGGATGCCTACAATGAGCAGTTCTTC. Amino acids: CASSLVAGDAYNEQFF.